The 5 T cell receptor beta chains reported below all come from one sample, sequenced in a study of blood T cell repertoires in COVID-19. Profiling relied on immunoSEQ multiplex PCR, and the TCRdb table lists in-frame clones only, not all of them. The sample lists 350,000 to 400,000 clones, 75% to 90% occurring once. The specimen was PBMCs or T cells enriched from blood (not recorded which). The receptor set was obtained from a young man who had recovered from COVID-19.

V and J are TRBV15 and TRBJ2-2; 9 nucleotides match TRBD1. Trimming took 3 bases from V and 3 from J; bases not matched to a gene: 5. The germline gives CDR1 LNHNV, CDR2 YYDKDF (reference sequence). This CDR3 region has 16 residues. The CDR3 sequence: CATSRGTGWDTGELFF. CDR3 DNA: TGTGCCACCAGCAGGGGGACAGGGTGGGACACCGGGGAGCTGTTTTTT.

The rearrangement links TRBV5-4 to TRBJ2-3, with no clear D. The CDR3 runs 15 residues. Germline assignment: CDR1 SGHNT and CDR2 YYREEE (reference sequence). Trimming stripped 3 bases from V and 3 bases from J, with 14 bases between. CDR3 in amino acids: CASSSAVTITDTQYF. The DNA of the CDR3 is TGTGCCAGCAGCTCCGCGGTTACTATTACAGATACGCAGTATTTT.

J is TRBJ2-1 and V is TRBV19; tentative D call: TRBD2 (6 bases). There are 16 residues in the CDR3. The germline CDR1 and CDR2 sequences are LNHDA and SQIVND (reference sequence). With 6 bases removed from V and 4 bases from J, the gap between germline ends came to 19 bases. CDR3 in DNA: TGTGCCAGTAGCCATGGACTAACCCAGAGGTACAATGAGCAGTTCTTC. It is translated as CASSHGLTQRYNEQFF.

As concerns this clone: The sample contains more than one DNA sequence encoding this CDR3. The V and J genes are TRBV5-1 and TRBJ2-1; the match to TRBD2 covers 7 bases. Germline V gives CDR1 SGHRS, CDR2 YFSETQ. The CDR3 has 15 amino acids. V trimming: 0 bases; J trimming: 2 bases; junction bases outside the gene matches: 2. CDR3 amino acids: CASSLVAGAYNEQFF. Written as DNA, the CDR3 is TGCGCCAGCAGCTTGGTGGCGGGGGCCTACAATGAGCAGTTCTTC.

The CDR3: CASSPGTGGSYGYTF. CDR3 in DNA: TGTGCCAGCAGTCCAGGGACAGGGGGTAGCTATGGCTACACCTTC. The chain is built from TRBV5-4 and TRBJ1-2, with TRBD1 matching over 11 bases. With 5 bases clipped from V and 4 bases from J, the junction kept 7 bases outside the gene matches. The CDR3 length is 15 residues. Germline CDR1 and CDR2: SGHNT and YYREEE (reference sequence).